A single sample is the source of the 12 T cell receptor beta chains below, sequenced in a study of blood T cell repertoires in COVID-19. Some clones are missing from TCRdb's copy, which holds only in-frame ones; the method was immunoSEQ multiplex PCR. The sample yields 380,000 or so clones, 80% to 90% seen once. The sample was peripheral blood. Every receptor here comes from a man aged 35-49 years with acute or convalescent COVID-19.

The chain joins TRBV24-1 to TRBJ2-5; D is unclear. V lost 3 bases to trimming and J lost 2 bases, with 6 bases between them. CDR1 and CDR2 from the germline V gene are KGHDR and SFDVKD. This CDR3 has 13 amino acids. CDR3 coding DNA: TGTGCCACCAGTGATGGCATACAAGAGACCCAGTACTTC. It specifies CATSDGIQETQYF.

With respect to this clone: Germline and junction disagree at one end, which may indicate a read error. The chain links TRBV28 to TRBJ2-7, with TRBD1 identical over 8 bases. Germline assignment: CDR1 MDHEN and CDR2 SYDVKM. The CDR3 consists of 14 residues. The CDR3 region has the DNA TGTGCCAGCAGTAGGACAGGGAACTCCGACGAGCAGTACTTC. Translating gives CASSRTGNSDEQYF.

The chain combines TRBV27 with TRBJ1-2; D perhaps matches TRBD1 (5 bases). The CDR3 is 15 amino acids. Germline CDR1 is MNHEY and CDR2 is SMNVEV (reference sequence). V was cut by 6 bases and J by 0 bases, with 14 bases left in between. The CDR3 DNA reads TGTGCCAGCAGCCTTACAGGCTTGGCTAACTATGGCTACACCTTC. This codes for CASSLTGLANYGYTF.

This clone has only a few counts. The chain is built from TRBV3-1 (or the pseudogene TRBV3-2) and TRBJ2-3; the match to TRBD2 covers 8 bases. The CDR3 contains 16 residues. Trimming cost V 1 base and J 2 bases; bases outside gene matches: 5. From germline, CDR1 is LGHDT and CDR2 YNNKEL (reference sequence). CDR3: CASSQVAGGATDTQYF. The CDR3 DNA sequence: TGTGCCAGCAGCCAAGTAGCCGGGGGGGCCACAGATACGCAGTATTTT.

This chain joins TRBV15 and TRBJ2-5; D gene unclear. This CDR3 has 15 residues. Germline assignment: CDR1 LNHNV and CDR2 YYDKDF (reference sequence). Trimming cost V 6 bases and J 5 bases, with 19 bases left between them. In DNA form, the CDR3 reads TGTGCCACCAGATCCATGGTTAGTGACACCGAGACCCAGTACTTC. Its protein is CATRSMVSDTETQYF.

This clone was recorded once. The genes are TRBV6-5 and TRBJ1-2; TRBD1 aligns across 7 bases. This CDR3 has 15 residues. The V gene's germline CDR1 is MNHEY and CDR2 SVGAGI. Trimming removed 4 bases from V and 4 bases from J; junction bases left unmatched: 9. The CDR3 DNA follows: TGTGCCAGCAGTTCGGGGACAGTTCCTCTCTATGGCTACACCTTC. Translated, it gives CASSSGTVPLYGYTF.

The genes are TRBV4-2 and TRBJ2-1, with 8 bases identical to TRBD2. CDR3 length equals 15 residues. Trimming took 6 bases from V and 0 from J; bases not matched to a gene: 4. Germline-derived CDR1 and CDR2 are LGHNA and YNFKEQ. The CDR3 loop is CASSPSGSSYNEQFF. The CDR3 DNA reads as TGTGCCAGCAGTCCGAGCGGGAGCTCCTACAATGAGCAGTTCTTC.

J is TRBJ1-6 and V is TRBV7-2; the D is unclear. The CDR3 is 19 residues long. Germline CDR1 is SGHTA and CDR2 is FQGNSA. V lost 1 base to trimming and J lost 7 bases, with 23 bases between them. The CDR3 sequence: CASSLVGGSRREINSPLHF. The DNA of the CDR3 is TGTGCCAGCAGCTTAGTAGGAGGGAGTCGGCGGGAAATAAATTCACCCCTCCACTTT.

V usage is TRBV6-5 and J usage is TRBJ1-2; TRBD1 matches at 8 bases. The CDR3 is 13 residues long. The germline CDR1 and CDR2 sequences are MNHEY and SVGAGI. Trimming took 6 bases from V and 5 from J; bases not matched to a gene: 5. CDR3 coding DNA: TGTGCCAGCAGGACAGGGGAGAGTTATGGCTACACCTTC. It yields the protein CASRTGESYGYTF.

The rearrangement uses TRBV11-2 and TRBJ1-1; D gene uncertain. The germline V and J ends were trimmed by 1 base and 4 bases, with 7 bases remaining between them. The V gene's germline CDR1 is SGHAT and CDR2 FQNNGV. The length of the CDR3 is 13 residues. CDR3 sequence (DNA): TGTGCCAGCAGCTTAGGTGCGTCCACTGAAGCTTTCTTT. Amino acids: CASSLGASTEAFF.

The chain couples TRBV6-2 or TRBV6-3 to TRBJ2-2; D not certain. Per the germline V gene, CDR1 is MNHEY and CDR2 is SVGEGT. The CDR3 extends over 13 amino acids. V lost 6 bases to trimming and J lost 7 bases, with 12 bases between them. CDR3 DNA sequence: TGTGCCAGCAGCCAACAGTTTAACGGGGAGCTGTTTTTT. It codes for CASSQQFNGELFF.

The rearrangement joins TRBV2 to TRBJ2-2, with D possibly TRBD1 on 6 matching bases. From germline, CDR1 is SNHLY and CDR2 FYNNEI. V dropped 6 bases and J dropped 2 bases, with 13 bases sitting between them. The CDR3 has 15 residues. The CDR3 is CASRVTGSNTGELFF. CDR3 DNA sequence: TGTGCCAGCAGGGTTACAGGGTCTAACACCGGGGAGCTGTTTTTT.